The source of this T cell receptor (beta chain) is a study of blood T cell repertoires in COVID-19 (dated by TCRdb to the early 2020s). Study-wide context: The collaborator samples originated in the United States, Italy and Spain and spanned the acute and convalescent phases of COVID-19. The material from the prospective study consisted of cDNA or gDNA derived from T cells, B-cell-depleted T cells, or PBMCs. Subjects who had been exposed to COVID-19, were actively infected with it, or had recovered from it provided the deeply sampled blood TCRbeta repertoires that made up the dataset. The repertoires were made available in a free public database intended to serve as a resource for research on the immune response to SARS-CoV-2. The samples were drawn from two sources: the first 160 participants of the ongoing ImmuneRACE study, and 950 to 1,500 subjects contributed by 6 global collaborators. Nearly every sample came with metadata listing a de-identified subject ID, COVID-19 status, age in years and sex. Where available, HLA class I and class II types were obtained from metadata supplied by the sample provider rather than from assay-based typing.

TCRbeta CDR3 regions were amplified from genomic DNA using the immunoSEQ Assay, a bias-controlled multiplex PCR. The paper's data handling went like this. Nucleated cell counts per sample were estimated from amplification of reference gene primers within the assay. Sequence reads were collapsed and filtered to measure the absolute abundance of every unique TCRbeta CDR3 rearrangement. For each sample, productive Simpson clonality was calculated as the square root of Simpson's diversity index across productive rearrangements. Held by TCRdb, this immuneACCESS table contains in-frame sequences only and omits some clones. Under half of the omission traces to an unresolved V gene where checked; the cause of the rest is unknown. D and trimming come from the DNA, and the V and J calls and clone size come from that table. This sample is represented by around 60,000 clones; around 90% of them were singletons. The top ten constitute 3.5% of the sample.

Collaborating institutions collected whole blood in K2EDTA tubes following their own protocols. For TCRbeta analysis, collaborators shipped samples as frozen whole blood, isolated PBMCs, or DNA extracted from either of those sample types. Turning to this clone: Its antigen is not yet known. Nothing much larger sits one base from this clone, and base qualities are not available.

The CDR3 spans 17 residues, from the cysteine through the phenylalanine. Only the CDR3 portion is preserved as DNA: 51 bases, with reading frame beginning at the first base. V is pruned by 4 bases and J by 3 bases, leaving 10 bases of the junction without a gene match. From the germline V gene (reference sequence), CDR1 is SGHNT and CDR2 is YYREEE. Study-wide findings and limitations: The quantity of clinical and demographic metadata differed by source and by participant and was supplied without curation.

The sample consisted of peripheral blood. The sequence was collected from a man over 45 with active COVID-19. The chain is made from TRBV5-4 and TRBJ2-1; 10 bases in the middle match TRBD2. The nucleotide sequence is given as TGTGCCAGCAGCGGACACCAGCGGGGGGGAGACTACAATGAGCAGTTCTTC. The resulting protein is CASSGHQRGGDYNEQFF. With all but the CDR3 taken from the reference TRBV5-4 and TRBJ2-1 genes, the full variable domain is: ETGVTQSPTHLIKTRGQQVTLRCSSQSGHNTVSWYQQALGQGPQFIFQYYREEENGRGNFPPRFSGLQFPNYSSELNVNALELDDSALYLCASSGHQRGGDYNEQFFGPGTRLTVL.